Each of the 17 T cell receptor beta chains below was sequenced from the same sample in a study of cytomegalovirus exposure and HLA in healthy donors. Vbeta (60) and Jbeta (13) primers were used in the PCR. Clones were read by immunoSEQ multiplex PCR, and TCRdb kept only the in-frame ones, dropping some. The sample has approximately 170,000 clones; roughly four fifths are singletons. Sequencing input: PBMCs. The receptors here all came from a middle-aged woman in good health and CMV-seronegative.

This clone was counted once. In nucleotides, the CDR3 is TGTGCCAGCAGTCTAGAAGGAGGACCCCCATACAATGAGCAGTTCTTC. Translated, it gives CASSLEGGPPYNEQFF. The V call is TRBV11-2, the J call TRBJ2-1, with D possibly TRBD2 on 5 matching bases. CDR1 is SGHAT, CDR2 FQNNGV, per germline. The ends were cut back, 6 bases at V and 4 bases at J, with 19 bases in the middle. The CDR3 runs to 16 residues.

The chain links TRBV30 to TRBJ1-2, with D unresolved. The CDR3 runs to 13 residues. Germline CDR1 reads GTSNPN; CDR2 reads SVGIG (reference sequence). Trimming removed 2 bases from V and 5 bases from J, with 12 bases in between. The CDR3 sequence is CAWSPDKTYGYTF. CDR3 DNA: TGTGCCTGGAGTCCTGACAAGACGTATGGCTACACCTTC.

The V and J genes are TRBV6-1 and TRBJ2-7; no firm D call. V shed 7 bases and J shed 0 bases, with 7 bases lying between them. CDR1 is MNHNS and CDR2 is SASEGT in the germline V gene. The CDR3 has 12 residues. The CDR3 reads CASTGSSYEQYF. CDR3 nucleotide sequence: TGTGCCAGCACAGGCAGCTCCTACGAGCAGTACTTC.

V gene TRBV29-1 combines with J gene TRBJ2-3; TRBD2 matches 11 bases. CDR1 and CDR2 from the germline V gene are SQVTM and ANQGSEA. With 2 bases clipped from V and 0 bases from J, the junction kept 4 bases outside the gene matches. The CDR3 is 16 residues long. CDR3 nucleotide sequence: TGCAGCGTTGAAACTAGCGGGAGTCCGAGCACAGATACGCAGTATTTT. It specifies CSVETSGSPSTDTQYF.

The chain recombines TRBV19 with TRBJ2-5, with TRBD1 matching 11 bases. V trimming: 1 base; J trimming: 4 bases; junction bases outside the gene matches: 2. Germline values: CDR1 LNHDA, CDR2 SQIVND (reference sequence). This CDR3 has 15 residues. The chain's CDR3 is CASSIGTGGGETQYF. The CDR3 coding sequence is TGTGCCAGTAGTATAGGGACAGGGGGCGGAGAGACCCAGTACTTC.

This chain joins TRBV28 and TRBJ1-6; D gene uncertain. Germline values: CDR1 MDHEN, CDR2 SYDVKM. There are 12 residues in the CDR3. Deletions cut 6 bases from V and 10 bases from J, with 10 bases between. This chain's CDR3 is CASRGPQSPLHF. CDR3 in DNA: TGTGCCAGCAGGGGCCCCCAATCACCCCTCCACTTT.

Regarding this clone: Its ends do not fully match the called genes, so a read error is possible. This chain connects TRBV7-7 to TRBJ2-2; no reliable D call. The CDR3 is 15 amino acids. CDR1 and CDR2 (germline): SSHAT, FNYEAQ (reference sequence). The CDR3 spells CASSLGSPLTGELFF. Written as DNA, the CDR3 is TGTGCTAGCAGCTTAGGTAGCCCCCTCACCGGGGAGCTGTTTTTT.

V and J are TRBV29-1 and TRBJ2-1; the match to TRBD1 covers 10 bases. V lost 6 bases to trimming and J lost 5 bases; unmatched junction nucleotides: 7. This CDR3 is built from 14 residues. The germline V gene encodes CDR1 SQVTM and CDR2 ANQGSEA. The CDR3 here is CSVNGQGVNNEQFF. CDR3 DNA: TGCAGCGTGAACGGACAGGGGGTTAACAATGAGCAGTTCTTC.

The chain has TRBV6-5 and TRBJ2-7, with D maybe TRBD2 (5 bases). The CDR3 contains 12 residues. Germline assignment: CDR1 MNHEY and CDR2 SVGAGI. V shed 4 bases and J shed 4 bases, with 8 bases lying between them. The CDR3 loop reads CASSSGSYEQYF. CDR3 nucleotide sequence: TGTGCCAGCAGTTCGGGGTCGTACGAGCAGTACTTC.

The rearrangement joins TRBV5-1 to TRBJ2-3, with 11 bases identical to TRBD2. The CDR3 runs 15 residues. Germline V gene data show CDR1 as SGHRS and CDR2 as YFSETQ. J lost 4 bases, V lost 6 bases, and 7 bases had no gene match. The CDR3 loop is CASKTLAGGPDTQYF. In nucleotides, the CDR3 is TGCGCCAGCAAGACCCTAGCGGGAGGCCCAGATACGCAGTATTTT.

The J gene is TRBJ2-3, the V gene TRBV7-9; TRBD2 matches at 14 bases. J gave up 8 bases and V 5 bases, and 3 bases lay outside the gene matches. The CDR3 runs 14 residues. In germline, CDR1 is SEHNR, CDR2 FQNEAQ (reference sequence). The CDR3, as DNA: TGTGCCAGCAGCCCGGGGACTAGCGGGAGTACGCAGTATTTT. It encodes CASSPGTSGSTQYF.

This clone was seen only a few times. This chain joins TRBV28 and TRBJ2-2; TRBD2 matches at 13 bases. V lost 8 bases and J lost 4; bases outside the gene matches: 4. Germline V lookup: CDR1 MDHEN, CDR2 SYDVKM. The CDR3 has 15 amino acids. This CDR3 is CASGLAGVGTGELFF. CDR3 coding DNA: TGTGCCAGCGGACTAGCGGGAGTGGGCACCGGGGAGCTGTTTTTT.

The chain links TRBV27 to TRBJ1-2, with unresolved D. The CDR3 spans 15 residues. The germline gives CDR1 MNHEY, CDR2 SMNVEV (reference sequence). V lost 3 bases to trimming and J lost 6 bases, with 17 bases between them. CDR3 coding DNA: TGTGCCAGCAGTTTGCCCCGGGAGGGTCGTGATGGCTACACCTTC. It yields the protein CASSLPREGRDGYTF.

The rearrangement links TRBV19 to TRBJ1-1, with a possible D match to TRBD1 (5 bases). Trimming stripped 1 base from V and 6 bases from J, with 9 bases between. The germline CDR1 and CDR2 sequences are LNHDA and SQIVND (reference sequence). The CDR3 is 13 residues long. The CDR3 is CASSIGRGAEAFF. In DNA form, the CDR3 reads TGTGCCAGTAGTATAGGTAGGGGCGCTGAAGCTTTCTTT.

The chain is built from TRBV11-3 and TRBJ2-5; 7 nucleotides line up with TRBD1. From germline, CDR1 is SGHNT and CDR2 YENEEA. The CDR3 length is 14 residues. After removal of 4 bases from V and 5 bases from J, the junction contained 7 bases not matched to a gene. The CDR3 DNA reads TGTGCCAGCAGCTCTCAGACAGGGACGGAGACCCAGTACTTC. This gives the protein CASSSQTGTETQYF.

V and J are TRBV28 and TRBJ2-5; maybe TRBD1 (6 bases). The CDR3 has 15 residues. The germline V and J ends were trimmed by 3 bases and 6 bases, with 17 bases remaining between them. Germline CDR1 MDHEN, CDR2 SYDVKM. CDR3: CASSFWTAQDKTQYF. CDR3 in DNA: TGTGCCAGCAGTTTTTGGACAGCACAAGACAAGACCCAGTACTTC.

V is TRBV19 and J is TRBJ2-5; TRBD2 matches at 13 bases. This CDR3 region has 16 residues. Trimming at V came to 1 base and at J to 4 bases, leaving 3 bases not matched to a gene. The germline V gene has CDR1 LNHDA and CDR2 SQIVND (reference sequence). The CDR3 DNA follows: TGTGCCAGTAGTATAGGGACTAGCGGGAGACGAGAGACCCAGTACTTC. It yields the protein CASSIGTSGRRETQYF.